This TCR beta chain was found in a study of blood T cell repertoires in COVID-19 (TCRdb year 2020). General notes on the study: Samples covering the acute and convalescent phases of COVID-19 were provided by collaborators in the United States, Italy and Spain. The prospective study material was composed of cDNA or gDNA derived from T cells, B-cell-depleted T cells, or PBMCs. Deeply sampled blood TCRbeta repertoires from subjects exposed to, actively infected with, or recovered from COVID-19 were included in the dataset. A freely available public database, intended as a resource for researchers studying the immune response to SARS-CoV-2, is where the repertoires were released. The samples were drawn from two sources: the first 160 participants of the ongoing ImmuneRACE study, and 950 to 1,500 subjects contributed by 6 global collaborators. Nearly every sample came with metadata listing a de-identified subject ID, COVID-19 status, age in years and sex. Where HLA class I and class II types were available, the types were taken from metadata supplied by the sample provider, not from assay-based typing.

The immunoSEQ Assay, a bias-controlled multiplex PCR, was used to amplify TCRbeta CDR3 regions from genomic DNA. The source study handled its data this way. Within the assay, amplification of reference gene primers was used to estimate how many nucleated cells each sample contained. To quantify the absolute abundance of each unique TCRbeta CDR3 rearrangement, sequence reads were collapsed and filtered. For each sample, productive Simpson clonality was calculated by taking the square root of Simpson's diversity index across productive rearrangements. TCRdb retrieved this table from immuneACCESS and kept in-frame rearrangements only. Not all clones are present; in checked studies, unresolved V genes account for under half, and no reason is known for the remainder. V, J and clone size reflect that table, while D and trimming were determined from the DNA. The sample profile shows 110,000 or so clones; roughly 80% of them were found once. About 1.4% of the sample is taken by the ten largest.

Overall study results and their limits: The amount of clinical and demographic metadata varied by source and participant and was provided uncurated.

The germline V gene (reference sequence) provides CDR1 LNHNV and CDR2 YYDKDF. The CDR3 starts with the cysteine, ends with the phenylalanine, and has 13 residues. Just CDR3 DNA is preserved here, 39 bases in frame from base 1. V is pared back by 0 bases and J by 6 bases, with 8 bases lying between the germline termini. This clone turned up a few times. The specificity of this receptor is unknown. No base quality information exists; no much larger clone differs at one position. Whole blood was collected in K2EDTA tubes by collaborating institutions according to the institutions' own protocols. For TCRbeta analysis, collaborators shipped samples in one of three forms: frozen whole blood, isolated PBMCs, or DNA extracted from either of those sample types.

The chain is assembled from TRBV15 and TRBJ2-5, with the D gene too uncertain to name. The clonotype was recovered from a man aged 50 or older with acute or convalescent COVID-19. The sequenced material came from peripheral blood. The DNA sequence follows: TGTGCCACCAGCAGAGATAAACTTCAGACCCAGTACTTC. The translation is CATSRDKLQTQYF.